This passage covers 7 T cell receptor beta chains from one sample sequenced in a study of response to subunit inactivated influenza vaccine. Using its own MiXCR run on the RT-PCR reads, TCRdb lists one record per CDR3 protein. The sample yields hundreds of thousands of distinct CDR3 sequences, roughly 15% seen once. The material sequenced was PBMCs from blood, taken 14 days before vaccination. The receptors stem from a man aged 45 to 65 who received an inactivated influenza vaccine.

The V and J genes are TRBV6-1 and TRBJ2-3, with D possibly matching TRBD2 (5 bases). The CDR3 has 15 amino acids. CDR1 and CDR2 from the germline V gene are MNHNS and SASEGT. V lost 7 bases, J lost 0 bases, and 14 bases lay in between. CDR3 sequence (DNA): TGTGCCAGCACCATGGACTTTTCGAGCACAGATACGCAGTATTTT. It specifies CASTMDFSSTDTQYF.

This clonotype was observed a handful of times. The chain links TRBV6-1 to TRBJ2-3; the match to TRBD2 covers 12 bases. This CDR3 region has 16 residues. Per germline, CDR1 MNHNS and CDR2 SASEGT. The V and J ends lost 4 bases and 2 bases, in that order; junction bases with no gene match: 4. Here the CDR3 DNA reads TGTGCCAGCAGTGGACGACTAGCGGGAGCCACAGATACGCAGTATTTT. It specifies CASSGRLAGATDTQYF.

The gene calls are TRBV28 and TRBJ2-6, with TRBD1 identical over 9 bases. The ends lost 7 bases at V and 0 bases at J; junction bases unmatched: 19. Germline lookup yields CDR1 MDHEN and CDR2 SYDVKM. The CDR3 is 21 amino acids. DNA of the CDR3: TGTGCCAGCACCTTATCCTTCTTAAAACGGGACAGGGTCTCTGGGGCCAACGTCCTGACTTTC. Its protein is CASTLSFLKRDRVSGANVLTF.

Ten or more counts support this clonotype. The chain employs TRBV27 and TRBJ1-1, with TRBD1 as a possible D gene (6 bases). CDR3 size: 13 residues. CDR1 and CDR2 (germline): MNHEY, SMNVEV (reference sequence). With 4 bases removed from V and 3 bases from J, the gap between germline ends came to 9 bases. The CDR3 sequence: CASSYRDDTEAFF. CDR3 DNA sequence: TGTGCCAGCAGTTACAGGGACGACACTGAAGCTTTCTTT.

There are many counts of this clonotype. The rearrangement uses TRBV4-2 and TRBJ1-2; 7 positions agree with TRBD1. V shed 7 bases, J shed 5 bases, and the junction held 10 bases outside the gene matches. Germline assignment: CDR1 LGHNA and CDR2 YNFKEQ. This CDR3 is 14 amino acids long. CDR3 residues: CASTRGTEHYGYTF. The CDR3 DNA reads TGTGCCAGCACCCGAGGGACAGAACATTATGGCTACACCTTC.

In its sample, this clonotype was seen a few times. The V and J genes are TRBV10-1 and TRBJ2-2, with TRBD1 matching 8 bases. V was pared by 3 bases and J by 1 base, with 4 bases of the junction left unmatched. Germline assignment: CDR1 WNHNN and CDR2 SYGVQD (reference sequence). This CDR3 is 16 amino acids long. The CDR3 DNA follows: TGCGCCAGCAGTGACCCCGGGACAGGGAACACCGGGGAGCTGTTTTTT. It encodes CASSDPGTGNTGELFF.

The chain uses TRBV4-2 and TRBJ2-3; possibly TRBD2 for D (6 bases). Trimming took 0 bases from V and 6 from J, leaving 10 bases between them. The CDR3 totals 14 residues. CDR1 and CDR2 (germline): LGHNA, YNFKEQ. The chain's CDR3 is CASSQEEGVDTQYF. Here the CDR3 DNA reads TGTGCCAGCAGCCAAGAGGAGGGAGTGGATACGCAGTATTTT.